Described below is a single T cell receptor beta chain sequence and its context. The antigen remains undetermined. A junction end diverges from the germline sequence, so it may reflect a read error. Both RNA and DNA were isolated together from about 21-30 mg of bulk tissue that had not been sorted. Every tumor sample analyzed contained over 85% viable tumor cells. The authors made TCR beta cDNA from about 500 ng total RNA with a constant-region primer. Three-round nested multiplex PCR performed with slightly modified ARM-PCR produced the TCR beta libraries. TCRdb used MiXCR to reprocess the multiplex PCR reads, holding one entry per CDR3 protein. The sample gives about 35,000 distinct CDR3 sequences, 74% of which show up once; roughly 16% is in the top ten. The sample originates from a study of tumor-infiltrating lymphocytes in primary liver carcinoma. At the level of the study: The patients included men and women who were aged 30 to 69 years. Tumor staging was T1-T3 N0M0; sizes spanned about 4.2 to 11 cm across. Study-wide results and caveats: Tumor-adjacent and tumor-blood pairs displayed less overlap than did pairs of tumor regions.

The TCR comes from a man aged 35-49 years with primary liver carcinoma and hepatitis B virus infection. Sequenced: liver tumor tissue from sampling region 4. Described subset: tumor region T4, right-lateral pole.

The CDR3 loop is CASSLTGSGKYEQYF. The CDR3 bases are TGCGCCAGCAGTTTAACGGGATCGGGAAAATACGAGCAGTACTTC. This chain joins TRBV11-1 and TRBJ2-7; possibly TRBD2 for D (5 bases). This CDR3 spans 15 amino acids. Germline V gene sequence: CDR1 SGHAT, CDR2 FQDESV (reference sequence). The whole variable domain, remainder taken from reference TRBV11-1 and TRBJ2-7, is EAEVAQSPRYKITEKSQAVAFWCDPISGHATLYWYRQILGQGPELLVQFQDESVVDDSQLPKDRFSAERLKGVDSTLKIQPAELGDSAMYLCASSLTGSGKYEQYFGPGTRLTVT.